This is a list of T cell receptor beta chains from one sample in a study of cytomegalovirus exposure and HLA in healthy donors. Assay: immunoSEQ multiplex PCR; the TCRdb copy retains only in-frame clones and omits some. Here the sample spans approximately 54,000 clones, roughly nine tenths being singletons. The material sequenced was PBMCs. The receptors originated from a woman aged 18-30 years in good health and CMV-seropositive. Both conserved end residues are part of each CDR3. A D gene is named only where the DNA matches it firmly. Some rows mark clone size as missing; the rest say once, few, many or name a class of expanded clone.

TRBD2,.,TRBV7-7,16,TRBJ2-5,CASSSGRLAGVETQYF,TGTGCTAGCAGCTCGGGGCGACTAGCGGGGGTTGAGACCCAGTACTTC
.,.,TRBV2,12,TRBJ2-7,CASNRQPYEQYF,TGTGCCAGCAATAGACAGCCCTACGAGCAGTACTTC
.,.,TRBV10-3,14,TRBJ2-4,CAIGAGGTIGNQYF,TGTGCCATCGGCGCTGGGGGGACGATAGGGAATCAGTACTTC
.,once,TRBV30,15,TRBJ1-6,CALGADPGSSSPLHF,TGTGCCCTAGGAGCGGATCCGGGGTCGAGCTCACCCCTCCACTTT
TRBD1,.,TRBV6-4,11,TRBJ2-1,CASEDRDEQFF,TGTGCCAGCGAAGACAGGGATGAGCAGTTCTTC
.,.,TRBV5-1,12,TRBJ1-2,CASSPDTYGYTF,TGCGCCAGCAGCCCGGACACATATGGCTACACCTTC
.,.,TRBV7-9,15,TRBJ2-1,CASSLVPYSYNEQFF,TGTGCCAGCAGCTTAGTTCCCTATTCCTACAATGAGCAGTTCTTC
.,.,TRBV5-6,15,TRBJ1-3,CASSLGQSSGNTIYF,TGTGCCAGCAGCTTGGGACAGAGCTCTGGAAACACCATATATTTT
TRBD2,once,TRBV30,15,TRBJ2-3,CAWSSSGGAGDTQYF,TGTGCCTGGAGTAGTAGCGGGGGGGCTGGAGATACGCAGTATTTT
TRBD1,.,TRBV5-1,13,TRBJ1-2,CASSFGQDYGYTF,TGCGCCAGCAGCTTCGGACAGGACTATGGCTACACCTTC
TRBD2,few,TRBV6-1,14,TRBJ2-7,CASSPTSGGYEQYF,TGTGCCAGCAGTCCCACTAGCGGGGGCTACGAGCAGTACTTC
.,.,TRBV29-1,13,TRBJ2-2,CSVSQENTGELFF,TGCAGCGTTAGTCAGGAGAACACCGGGGAGCTGTTTTTT